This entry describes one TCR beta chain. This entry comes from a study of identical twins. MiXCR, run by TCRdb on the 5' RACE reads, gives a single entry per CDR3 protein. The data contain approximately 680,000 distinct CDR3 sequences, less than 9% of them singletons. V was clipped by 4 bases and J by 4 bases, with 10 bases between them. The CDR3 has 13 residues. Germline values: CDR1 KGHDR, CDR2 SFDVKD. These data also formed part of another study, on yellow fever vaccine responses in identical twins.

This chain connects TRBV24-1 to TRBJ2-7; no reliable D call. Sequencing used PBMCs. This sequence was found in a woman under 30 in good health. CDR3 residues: CATSDPNGYEQYF. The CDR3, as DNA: TGTGCCACCAGTGACCCAAACGGGTACGAGCAGTACTTC.